These 20 T cell receptor beta chains were sequenced from one sample in a study of CD8+CD57+ T cells in acquired aplastic anemia. Both TCR beta VDJ combination and CDR3 sequence profiling were carried out. Genomic DNA was the template for this profiling. TCRdb re-called the reads through MiXCR, storing one row per CDR3 protein. This sample has 180,000 or so distinct CDR3 sequences, with less than 55% found just once. The sequenced material came from sorted CD4+, CD8+, or CD8+CD57+ T cells (not recorded which) from PBMCs. These receptors were collected from a human donor in good health.

This clonotype came up many times. The chain recombines TRBV29-1 with TRBJ2-6; D tentatively fits TRBD1 or TRBD2 (5 bases each). CDR1 SQVTM and CDR2 ANQGSEA come from the germline V gene. The CDR3 extends over 17 amino acids. Trimming stripped 3 bases from V and 0 bases from J, with 15 bases between. The CDR3 loop reads CSVDEGQGLSGANVLTF. CDR3 sequence (DNA): TGCAGCGTTGATGAGGGTCAGGGTCTCTCTGGGGCCAACGTCCTGACTTTC.

This clonotype has a count of ten or more. The J gene is TRBJ2-3, the V gene TRBV5-1, with D unclear. The germline V gene has CDR1 SGHRS and CDR2 YFSETQ. The CDR3 is 12 residues long. Between the trimmed V and J ends, which lost 4 bases and 2 bases, there was a span of 5 bases. The CDR3 protein is CASSQTTDTQYF. The CDR3, as DNA: TGCGCCAGCAGCCAAACCACAGATACGCAGTATTTT.

The chain carries TRBV2 and TRBJ1-2; D not resolved. V shed 8 bases and J shed 1 base, with 5 bases lying between them. This CDR3 is 11 amino acids long. The germline CDR1 and CDR2 sequences are SNHLY and FYNNEI. CDR3 sequence: CASEGNYGYTF. The DNA for the CDR3 is TGTGCCAGCGAGGGTAACTATGGCTACACCTTC.

This clonotype was counted between two and nine times. V usage is TRBV6-1 and J usage is TRBJ2-2, with D uncertain. V was shortened by 6 bases and J by 1 base, with 6 bases between the two germline ends. CDR3 length: 13 residues. Germline-derived CDR1 and CDR2 are MNHNS and SASEGT. The chain's CDR3 is CASRNWNTGELFF. CDR3 DNA sequence: TGTGCCAGCAGGAATTGGAACACCGGGGAGCTGTTTTTT.

J is TRBJ2-5 and V is TRBV24-1; 9 bases fit TRBD2. J gave up 1 base and V 3 bases, and 8 bases lay outside the gene matches. CDR3 length: 17 residues. Germline V gene sequence: CDR1 KGHDR, CDR2 SFDVKD. CDR3: CATSDRFSGGIQETQYF. In nucleotides, the CDR3 is TGTGCCACCAGTGATCGTTTCAGCGGGGGGATCCAAGAGACCCAGTACTTC.

This clonotype was seen at least ten times. The CDR3 DNA is TGTGCCAGCAGCTCCGGATTGAAGGGGACCCAGTACTTC. This encodes CASSSGLKGTQYF. The J gene is TRBJ2-5, the V gene TRBV7-2; no definite D call. The germline V gene encodes CDR1 SGHTA and CDR2 FQGNSA. With 4 bases removed from V and 7 bases from J, the gap between germline ends came to 13 bases. This CDR3 comprises 13 residues.

The chain joins TRBV10-3 to TRBJ2-5, with a weak D call TRBD2 (7 bases). The CDR3 runs 12 residues. Germline values: CDR1 ENHRY, CDR2 SYGVKD. V lost 10 bases and J 3 bases, leaving 12 bases between the germline ends. The CDR3, as DNA: TGTGCCAGCAGGGGAGGGGAAGAGACCCAGTACTTC. Encoded protein: CASRGGEETQYF.

The chain has TRBV24-1 and TRBJ1-2, with D possibly being TRBD1 (5 bases). The CDR3 length is 14 residues. V lost 6 bases, J lost 7 bases, and 17 bases lay in between. In germline, CDR1 is KGHDR, CDR2 SFDVKD. CDR3: CATSPSWGTGGYTF. The CDR3 DNA follows: TGTGCCACCAGTCCCTCCTGGGGTACAGGTGGCTACACCTTC.

This clonotype has at least ten counts. V usage is TRBV7-3 and J usage is TRBJ2-2, with D possibly matching TRBD1 (6 bases). With 4 bases removed from V and 5 bases from J, the gap between germline ends came to 8 bases. In germline, CDR1 is SGHTA, CDR2 FQGTGA. The CDR3 has 13 amino acids. The CDR3, as DNA: TGTGCCAGCAGCTCTACAGGGACCGGGGAGCTGTTTTTT. It is translated as CASSSTGTGELFF.

This clonotype was seen only a few times. The junction and the germline gene differ at one end; a read error may be behind it. This chain links TRBV19 with TRBJ1-6; tentatively, D is TRBD1 (6 bases). In germline, CDR1 is LNHDA, CDR2 SQIVND (reference sequence). This CDR3 region has 14 residues. CDR3 residues: CASSPWTDNSPLHF. CDR3 DNA sequence: TGCGCCAGCAGCCCATGGACAGATAATTCACCCCTCCACTTT.

This clonotype has at least ten counts. The genes are TRBV7-9 and TRBJ2-1; the D gene is possibly TRBD2 (6 bases). Per germline, CDR1 SEHNR and CDR2 FQNEAQ (reference sequence). This CDR3 is 15 amino acids long. The CDR3 region has the DNA TGTGCAGCCGGCGGGAAGGCGCTTTCCTACAATGAGCAGTTCTTC. It codes for CAAGGKALSYNEQFF.

This clonotype came up many times. The chain links TRBV7-2 to TRBJ2-7, with 8 bases identical to TRBD1. The CDR3 runs 15 residues. The germline V gene encodes CDR1 SGHTA and CDR2 FQGNSA. The V gene end was trimmed by 5 bases and the J gene end by 2 bases; junction bases not matched to a gene: 8. This CDR3 is CASSPRTGQTYEQYF. DNA for the CDR3: TGTGCCAGCAGCCCCCGGACAGGGCAAACCTACGAGCAGTACTTC.

This clonotype was found a few times. This may be a read error: a much more frequent sequence differs by one nucleotide. The chain employs TRBV6-2 or TRBV6-3 and TRBJ1-2; no definite D call. V lost 8 bases to trimming and J lost 2 bases, with 6 bases between them. There are 11 residues in the CDR3. Germline V gene sequence: CDR1 MNHEY, CDR2 SVGEGT. CDR3 DNA sequence: TGTGCCAGCGGACGGAACTATGGCTACACCTTC. This codes for CASGRNYGYTF.

This clonotype occurred a few times. The CDR3 reads CASNTASGNTIYF. DNA for the CDR3: TGTGCCAGCAACACTGCCTCTGGAAACACCATATATTTT. V and J are TRBV28 and TRBJ1-3, with unresolved D. The CDR3 sequence is 13 residues long. CDR1 is MDHEN, CDR2 SYDVKM, per germline. Trimming left V 7 bases short and J 0 bases short, with 7 bases between.

As to this clonotype: This may stem from a read error, because a much larger clone lies one nucleotide away. J is TRBJ1-5 and V is TRBV24-1, with D possibly TRBD1 on 5 matching bases. The CDR3 has 13 residues. CDR1 and CDR2 from the germline V gene are KGHDR and SFDVKD. With 6 bases removed from V and 5 bases from J, the gap between germline ends came to 10 bases. The CDR3 DNA follows: TGTGCCACCAGTCCGCTCAGGGATCAGCCCCAGCATTTT. Translating it yields CATSPLRDQPQHF.

The rearrangement joins TRBV24-1 to TRBJ1-4; D unclear. The CDR3 totals 15 residues. V lost 2 bases and J 5 bases, leaving 11 bases between the germline ends. Germline loops: CDR1 KGHDR, CDR2 SFDVKD. This CDR3 reads CATSDSGSQNEKLFF. DNA for the CDR3: TGTGCCACCAGTGATTCTGGCAGCCAAAATGAAAAACTGTTTTTT.

The rearrangement joins TRBV7-9 to TRBJ2-3, with D possibly TRBD2 on 5 matching bases. In germline, CDR1 is SEHNR, CDR2 FQNEAQ (reference sequence). V gave up 8 bases and J gave up 0 bases, with 6 bases separating them. The CDR3 extends over 12 amino acids. This chain's CDR3 is CASRDSTDTQYF. The CDR3 nucleotides are TGTGCCAGCCGGGATAGCACAGATACGCAGTATTTT.

The gene calls are TRBV24-1 and TRBJ1-1; 9 bases agree with TRBD1. The V gene's germline CDR1 is KGHDR and CDR2 SFDVKD. V lost 3 bases and J lost 11; bases outside the gene matches: 3. The CDR3 runs 12 residues. The CDR3: CATSDGQGMAFF. CDR3 coding DNA: TGTGCCACCAGTGATGGACAGGGGATGGCTTTCTTT.

The V gene is TRBV7-2, the J gene TRBJ2-7; no clear D. The end of the DNA fits TRBJ2-5 better, so the J call may be wrong. Germline V lookup: CDR1 SGHTA, CDR2 FQGNSA. The length of the CDR3 is 13 residues. The CDR3 bases are TGTGCCAGCAGCCCAGACCCCGACGGGACCCAGTACTTC. Its translation: CASSPDPDGTQYF.

This clonotype was found many times. The V gene is TRBV7-9, the J gene TRBJ2-2; possibly TRBD2 for D (6 bases). Germline V CDR1 and CDR2: SEHNR, FQNEAQ (reference sequence). The length of the CDR3 is 14 residues. V gave up 2 bases and J gave up 4 bases, with 8 bases separating them. DNA for the CDR3: TGTGCCAGCAGCTTAAGGGAGGCCACCGGGGAGCTGTTTTTT. Its translation: CASSLREATGELFF.